This TCR beta chain was sequenced for a study of T cells in Graves' hyperthyroidism and ophthalmopathy. General study results and limits: Most expanded thyroid clonotypes above 0.001 recurred in blood.

The definition of stable Graves' hyperthyroidism was no ophthalmopathy progression within 18 months. This clonotype turned up a few times. Its antigen remains unknown. Since a much larger clone is just one base distant, this may be a read error. The CDR3 has 15 amino acids. Germline V CDR1 and CDR2: MNHEY, SVGEGT. The J segment lost 9 bases and the V segment lost 1 base, leaving 8 bases of the junction unmatched. From RNA transcripts, TCR beta CDR3 regions were amplified. The primer set for the first-round RT-PCR of the TCR CDR3 was HTBI. TCRdb ran MiXCR on the multiplex PCR reads and lists one entry per CDR3 protein. The table has about 400,000 distinct CDR3 sequences, approximately 13% seen once.

The V call is TRBV6-2 or TRBV6-3, the J call TRBJ2-3, with 9 bases lining up with TRBD2. The sequence was collected from a young woman with Graves' hyperthyroidism. Sequencing was performed on blood. CDR3 region: CASSYYGSGRLTQYF. The CDR3 DNA follows: TGTGCCAGCAGTTACTACGGTAGCGGGAGACTCACGCAGTATTTT.